These T cell receptor beta chains were read from a single sample in a study of T-cell memory formation after mild COVID-19. From the 5' RACE reads, TCRdb called clonotypes with MiXCR, one entry per CDR3 protein. The data show about 430,000 distinct CDR3 sequences, approximately 18% seen once. Source material: PBMCs or a T cell subset sorted from them (not recorded which). These receptors all come from a man aged 18 to 35 who had mild COVID-19 (a few samples of this study predate the infection). Cell type and time point are not known. Both conserved end residues are trimmed from each CDR3. Each record gives: V gene, J gene, CDR3 protein.

>TRBV4-3|TRBJ1-2
ASSQDLAGQNGYT
>TRBV29-1|TRBJ2-2
SVVRTNTGELF
>TRBV11-2|TRBJ2-3
ASSLDSVGSTDTQY
>TRBV4-1|TRBJ2-5
ASSQAPPGGQETQY
>TRBV6-5|TRBJ1-2
ASSLRGKPLDYGYT
>TRBV15|TRBJ2-7
ATSNPPLYEQY
>TRBV5-5|TRBJ2-7
ASSYVGGGSYEQY
>TRBV6-1|TRBJ2-2
ASSEGWGLNTGELF
>TRBV11-2|TRBJ1-1
ASSPRKVMNTEAF
>TRBV7-6|TRBJ2-7
ASSSTGYYEQY
>TRBV25-1|TRBJ1-2
ASSEYPDRGHGYT
>TRBV5-1|TRBJ2-5
ASREGQGGRETQY
>TRBV6-5|TRBJ2-3
ASSYTKRGAQY
>TRBV7-2|TRBJ2-2
ASSFSLAGNTGELF
>TRBV20-1|TRBJ1-5
SAPQRGQGGHSNQPQH
>TRBV7-2|TRBJ2-5
ASSDSSGEETQY
>TRBV7-2|TRBJ2-3
ASSYWDQRDTQY
>TRBV9|TRBJ1-1
ASSPTLGDEAF
>TRBV6-2/TRBV6-3|TRBJ1-2
ASSNTAQNGYT
>TRBV20-1|TRBJ2-7
SARRWRESYEQY
>TRBV7-9|TRBJ1-6
ASQSGVVAPLH
>TRBV27|TRBJ1-5
ASSLYGQGYGNQPQH
>TRBV5-1|TRBJ2-3
ASYNNLRTDTQY
>TRBV7-9|TRBJ2-2
ASRLGIGAGELF
>TRBV10-3|TRBJ2-5
AISGDNLGETQY
>TRBV15|TRBJ2-1
ATSRDSGREYNEQF
>TRBV11-3|TRBJ2-3
ASSSEGGGTQY
>TRBV6-1|TRBJ2-3
ASFSGVGGDTQY
>TRBV30|TRBJ1-1
AWRRSGTGSTEAF
>TRBV7-7|TRBJ2-1
ASSLDRTKYNEQF
>TRBV20-1|TRBJ2-3
SAMAGGSYSTDTQY
>TRBV19|TRBJ2-1
ASEQGPYNEQF
>TRBV20-1|TRBJ2-3
SASQTSGVGDTQY
>TRBV20-1|TRBJ1-6
SARVPAGSPLH
>TRBV2|TRBJ2-2
ASIGGGLTGELF
>TRBV14|TRBJ2-5
ASRRSGQGEETQY
>TRBV7-2|TRBJ2-1
ASSFLTLVLGEQF
>TRBV12-3/TRBV12-4|TRBJ1-4
ASTTGLGALF
>TRBV20-1|TRBJ1-1
SARIAGRRAF
>TRBV7-2|TRBJ2-1
ASTKDRGNEQF
>TRBV18|TRBJ2-5
ASSDRETQY
>TRBV9|TRBJ2-3
ASSVSSSPASTDTQY
>TRBV7-6|TRBJ2-1
ASSLAADEQF
>TRBV4-2|TRBJ2-2
ASSQSRRDRENTGELF
>TRBV7-2|TRBJ2-1
ASSQGGSIYNEQF
>TRBV28|TRBJ1-2
ASRGGTPTAANYGYT
>TRBV7-2|TRBJ1-1
ASSITGARNTEAF
>TRBV7-2|TRBJ2-3
ASSSGTGISTDTQY